The entry that follows covers one TCR beta chain sequence. Its target is unknown. Germline and junction disagree at one end, which may indicate a read error. The CDR3 consists of 11 residues. The V gene's germline CDR1 is LNHNV and CDR2 YYDKDF (reference sequence). Target depth was 1 in 200,000 to 1 in 1 million T cells, about 10x per clonotype. The repertoire was sequenced with immunoSEQ multiplex PCR; TCRdb's copy has only in-frame clones and lacks some. The sample gives some 140,000 clones, 80% to 95% of which show up once; about 10% is in the top ten. This sample is drawn from a study of cytotoxic CD8 clonotypes in ibrutinib-treated CLL. In the study overall: Of the patients, about 12 were relapsed/refractory, under 16 treatment-naive and 17 to 18 IGHV unmutated. Whole-study results and caveats: Against age-matched healthy donors, baseline clonality ran higher and tracked circulating CD8+ T-cell counts. Baseline levels were approached again at progression, after clonality had risen at ibrutinib response.

V gene TRBV15 combines with J gene TRBJ1-3; D ambiguous. The specimen was PBMCs, collected after 12 months of ibrutinib treatment. The receptor was isolated from a human donor with chronic lymphocytic leukemia. In DNA form, the CDR3 reads TGTGCCACCACCTATGGACACACCATATATTTT. Protein: CATTYGHTIYF.